This TCR beta chain was observed in a study of vaccination and CD4 T cells after COVID-19. The wider study: Convalescents were six males and four females, two of them Hispanic. Each of the control cultures got a CEFX pool, an HIV-1 Nef pool, or no peptide.

As to treatment: 10-day PBMC culture with coronavirus spike peptide pools or control peptides (ViraFEST assay). Following expansion of antigen-specific T cells with peptide pools, ViraFEST then sequenced TCRs. Fresh IL-2 medium replaced half the culture medium on days 3 and 7. The germline V gene encodes CDR1 MNHEY and CDR2 SMNVEV (reference sequence). The CDR3 consists of 18 residues. J gave up 4 bases and V 3 bases, and 10 bases lay outside the gene matches. With the Oncomine TCR Beta short-read assay, DNA from cultured CD4+ T cells was sequenced. TCRdb re-called the PCR reads with MiXCR, one entry per CDR3 protein. The sample includes 9,000 to 13,000 distinct CDR3 sequences, 77% of them seen just once. As for this clonotype: The antigen is undetermined.

This TCR was recovered from a human donor who had recovered from COVID-19. This chain joins TRBV27 and TRBJ1-6; TRBD1 matches at 9 bases. The sample comprised CD4+ T cells from blood, cultured in vitro. CDR3 residues: CASSFSYTGGRYNSPLHF. The CDR3, as DNA: TGTGCCAGCAGTTTTTCGTATACAGGGGGCCGATATAATTCACCCCTCCACTTT.